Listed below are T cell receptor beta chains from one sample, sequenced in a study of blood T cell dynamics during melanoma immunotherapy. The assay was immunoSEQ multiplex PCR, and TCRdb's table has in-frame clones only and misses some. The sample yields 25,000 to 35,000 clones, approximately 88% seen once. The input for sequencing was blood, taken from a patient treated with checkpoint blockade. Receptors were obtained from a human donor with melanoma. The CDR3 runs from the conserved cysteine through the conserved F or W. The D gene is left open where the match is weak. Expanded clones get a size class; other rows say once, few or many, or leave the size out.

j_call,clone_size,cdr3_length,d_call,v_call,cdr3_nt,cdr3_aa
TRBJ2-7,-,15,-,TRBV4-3,TGCGCCAGCAGCCAAGAATCGGGGAGCTCCTACGAGCAGTACTTC,CASSQESGSSYEQYF
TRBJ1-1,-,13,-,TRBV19,TGTGCCAGTAGTATATCCGACAGGAATGAAGCTTTCTTT,CASSISDRNEAFF
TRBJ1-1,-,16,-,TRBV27,TGTGCCAGCAGTTTGGCCTCGACGAGGGTGGGCACTGAAGCTTTCTTT,CASSLASTRVGTEAFF
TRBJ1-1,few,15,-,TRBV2,TGTGCCAGCAGTGGTCCAAGGAGAATGAACACTGAAGCTTTCTTT,CASSGPRRMNTEAFF
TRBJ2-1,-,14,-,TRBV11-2,TGTGCCAGCAGCTTAATAAGCGGTAACAATGAGCAGTTCTTC,CASSLISGNNEQFF
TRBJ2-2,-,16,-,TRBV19,TGTGCCAGTAGTATAATCAGAATGGTAGCGACCGGGGAGCTGTTTTTT,CASSIIRMVATGELFF
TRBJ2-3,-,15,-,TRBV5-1,TGCGCCAGCAGCTTGGACAGGGGGGGAATAGATACGCAGTATTTT,CASSLDRGGIDTQYF
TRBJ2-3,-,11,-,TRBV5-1,TGCGCCAGCACTGGAGCAGATACGCAGTATTTT,CASTGADTQYF
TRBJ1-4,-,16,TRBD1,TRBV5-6,TGTGCCAGCAGCTTTTCCCAGGGGGCCACTAATGAAAAACTGTTTTTT,CASSFSQGATNEKLFF
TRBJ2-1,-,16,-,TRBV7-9,TGTGCCAGCAGCCGACGACGCGCCGATAACTACAATGAGCAGTTCTTC,CASSRRRADNYNEQFF
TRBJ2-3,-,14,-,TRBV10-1,TGCGCCAGCAGGGTCGGGACCGGCACAGATACGCAGTATTTT,CASRVGTGTDTQYF
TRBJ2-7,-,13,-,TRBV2,TGTGCCATCATGGGCCTCGACGTGGACGAGCAGTACTTC,CAIMGLDVDEQYF
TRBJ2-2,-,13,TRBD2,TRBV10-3,TGTGCCATCAGGAGCGGGGAGACCGGGGAGCTGTTTTTT,CAIRSGETGELFF
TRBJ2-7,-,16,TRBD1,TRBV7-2,TGTGCCAGCAGCTTCTGGACAGGCCCATCTTCCTACGAGCAGTACTTC,CASSFWTGPSSYEQYF
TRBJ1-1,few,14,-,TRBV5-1,TGCGCCAGCAGCTTGGATGGGACGGTGACTGAAGCTTTCTTT,CASSLDGTVTEAFF
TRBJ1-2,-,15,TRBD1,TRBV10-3,TGTGCCATCAGGACAGGGGGCGACTTACAATATGGCTACACCTTC,CAIRTGGDLQYGYTF
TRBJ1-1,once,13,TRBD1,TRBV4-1,TGCGCCAGCAGCCAAGGGGACAGGGGAAGAGCTTTCTTT,CASSQGDRGRAFF
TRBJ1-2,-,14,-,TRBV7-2,TGTGCCAGCAGGCTGGCAGAAGCTAACTATGGCTACACCTTC,CASRLAEANYGYTF
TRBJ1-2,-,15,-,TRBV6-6,TGTGCCAGCAGTCCGGGGGTGGCCAGGGGTGGTGGCTACACCTTC,CASSPGVARGGGYTF
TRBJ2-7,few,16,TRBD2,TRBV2,TGTGCCAGCAGTGAAGTTGCAGCGGGAGGTTTCTACGAGCAGTACTTC,CASSEVAAGGFYEQYF
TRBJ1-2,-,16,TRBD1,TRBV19,TGTGCCAGTAGTTCGACCTGGACAGGGCGAGGTTATGGCTACACCTTC,CASSSTWTGRGYGYTF
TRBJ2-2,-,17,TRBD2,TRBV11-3,TGTGCCAGCAGCTTAGCCACCGGGACTAGCGGATCCGGGGAGCTGTTTTTT,CASSLATGTSGSGELFF
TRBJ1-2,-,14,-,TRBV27,TGTGCCAGCAGTACGCAGGGTGCTAACTATGGCTACACCTTC,CASSTQGANYGYTF
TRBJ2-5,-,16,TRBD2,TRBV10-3,TGTGCCATCAGTGCCTCTAGCGGGCGGGGCGGAGAGACCCAGTACTTC,CAISASSGRGGETQYF
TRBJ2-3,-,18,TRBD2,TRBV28,TGTGCCAGCAGTTTATCCCCAGGACTAGGAAGTAGCACAGATACGCAGTATTTT,CASSLSPGLGSSTDTQYF
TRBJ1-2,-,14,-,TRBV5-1,TGCGCCAGCAGCCGTGAGGAACTTGGCTATGGCTACACCTTC,CASSREELGYGYTF
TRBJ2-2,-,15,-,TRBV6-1,TGTGCCAGCAGTGAAATGAGGTCTAACACCGGGGAGCTGTTTTTT,CASSEMRSNTGELFF
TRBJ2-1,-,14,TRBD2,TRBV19,TGTGCCAGTAGTATACTAGCGGGAGGTCGGGAGCAGTTCTTC,CASSILAGGREQFF
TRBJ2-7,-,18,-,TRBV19,TGTGCCAGTAGTATTAGGAGGGTTGCCGACCACTCTAACTACGAGCAGTACTTC,CASSIRRVADHSNYEQYF
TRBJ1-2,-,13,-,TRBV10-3,TGTGCCATCAAAAGGCCAGCTAACTATGGCTACACCTTC,CAIKRPANYGYTF
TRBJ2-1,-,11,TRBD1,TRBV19,TGTGCCAGTAGGACAGGGGAATTGTGGATCTTC,CASRTGELWIF
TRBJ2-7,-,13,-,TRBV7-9,TGTGCCAGCAGCAAGGACGGAGCCTACGAGCAGTACTTC,CASSKDGAYEQYF
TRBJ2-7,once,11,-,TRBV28,TGTGCCAGCAGGACCTCCTACGAGCAGTACTTC,CASRTSYEQYF
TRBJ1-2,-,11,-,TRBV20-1,TGCAGTGCTAGTTTTGAGTATGGCTACACCTTC,CSASFEYGYTF
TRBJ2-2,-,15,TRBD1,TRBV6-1,TGTGCCAGCAGTGTCCAGACAGGGGCGGGCGGGGAGCTGTTTTTT,CASSVQTGAGGELFF
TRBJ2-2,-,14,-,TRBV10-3,TGTGCCAGCTCGCGTCAGGGGAGAACCGGGGAGCTGTTTTTT,CASSRQGRTGELFF
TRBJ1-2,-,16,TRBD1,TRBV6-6,TGTGCCAGCAGTCCGACACGACAGGGCGGTAACTATGGCTACACCTTC,CASSPTRQGGNYGYTF
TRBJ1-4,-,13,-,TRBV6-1,TGTGCCAGCCTGCAGGGAGTCGGTGAAAAACTGTTTTTT,CASLQGVGEKLFF
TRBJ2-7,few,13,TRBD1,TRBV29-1,TGCAGCGTATCCGGGACAGGGGGCCGCGAGCAGTACTTC,CSVSGTGGREQYF
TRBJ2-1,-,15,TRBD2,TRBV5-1,TGCGCCAGCAGCTCCGACGGGACTAGCGTATATGAGCAGTTCTTC,CASSSDGTSVYEQFF
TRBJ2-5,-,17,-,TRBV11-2,TGTGCCAGTAGCCGGGGTCGGACCGCCAGGGGTCAAGAGACCCAGTACTTC,CASSRGRTARGQETQYF
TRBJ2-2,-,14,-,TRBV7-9,TGTGCCAGCAGCTTAGGGCGAAACACCGGGGAGCTGTTTTTT,CASSLGRNTGELFF
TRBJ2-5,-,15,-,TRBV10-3,TGTGCCATCAGTGAGGGACGGTTAGCGACCGAGACCCAGTACTTC,CAISEGRLATETQYF
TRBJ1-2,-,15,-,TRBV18,TGTGCCACCTCACCACAAATGGGGGTTGGCTATGGCTACACCTTC,CATSPQMGVGYGYTF
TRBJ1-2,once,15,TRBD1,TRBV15,TGTGCCACCAGCGGAACAGGGGATTCTAGCTATGGCTACACCTTC,CATSGTGDSSYGYTF
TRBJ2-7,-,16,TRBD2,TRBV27,TGTGCCAGCAGGCAAACTGGACTAGCGGGAGAACACGAGCAGTACTTC,CASRQTGLAGEHEQYF
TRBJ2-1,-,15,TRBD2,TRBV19,TGTGCCAGTAGCGGGACTAGCGGGGGGAACAATGAGCAGTTCTTC,CASSGTSGGNNEQFF
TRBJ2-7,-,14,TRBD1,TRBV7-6,TGTGCCAGCAGCGATCAGGGGACAGGGGGCGAGCAGTACTTC,CASSDQGTGGEQYF
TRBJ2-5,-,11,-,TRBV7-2,TGTGCCAGCTTGTTGTCAGAGACCCAGTACTTC,CASLLSETQYF
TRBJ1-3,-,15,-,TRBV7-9,TGTGCCAGCAGCTTAGGGGGTGCCACTGGAAACACCATATATTTT,CASSLGGATGNTIYF
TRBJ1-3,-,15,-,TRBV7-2,TGTGCCAGCAGCCCTTTGGACAGCGCTGGAAACACCATATATTTT,CASSPLDSAGNTIYF
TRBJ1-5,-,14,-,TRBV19,TGTGCCAGTAGTATAGATCGTGAAGGCTGGCCCCAGCATTTT,CASSIDREGWPQHF
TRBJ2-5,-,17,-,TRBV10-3,TGTGCCATCAGTGAGGGACTCCGATCGCCGGGGACAGAGACCCAGTACTTC,CAISEGLRSPGTETQYF